The entry that follows covers one TCR beta chain sequence. Looked up from germline, CDR1 is LGHNA and CDR2 is YSLEER. Trimming pared 2 bases from V and 0 bases from J, leaving 7 bases between. There are 14 residues in the CDR3. The record originates from a study of CD8+CD57+ T cells in acquired aplastic anemia. CDR3 and TCR beta VDJ profiling relied on a genomic DNA template. TCRdb redid the calling of the reads with MiXCR, one entry per CDR3 protein. This sample carries about 190,000 distinct CDR3 sequences, 64% of them seen once, and the ten largest clones take around 46%. The receptor was isolated from a human donor with severe aplastic anemia or a healthy control (not recorded which). J is TRBJ2-5 and V is TRBV4-3; D gene uncertain. The sequenced sample consisted of sorted CD4+, CD8+, or CD8+CD57+ T cells (not recorded which) from PBMCs. The CDR3 region is CASSQLQNQETQYF. CDR3 in DNA: TGCGCCAGCAGCCAACTGCAGAACCAAGAGACCCAGTACTTC.